Here is one T cell receptor beta chain with its context. The sample originates from a study of T cell changes during pregnancy in multiple sclerosis. The repertoire was sequenced with immunoSEQ multiplex PCR; TCRdb's copy has only in-frame clones and lacks some. This sample has some 80,000 clones, with 92% found just once. CDR1 LNHNV and CDR2 YYDKDF come from the germline V gene (reference sequence). There are 13 residues in the CDR3. Trimming took off 3 bases at V and 5 bases at J, with 9 bases between the two ends. The chain is built from TRBV15 and TRBJ2-3, with D tentatively TRBD2 (5 bases). This specimen consisted of peripheral blood, obtained before pregnancy. The clonotype was recovered from a female donor with multiple sclerosis, enrolled in a pregnancy study. The DNA for the CDR3 is TGTGCCACCAGCAGTGGACTGGGAGATACGCAGTATTTT. Protein: CATSSGLGDTQYF.